Listed below are T cell receptor beta chains from one sample, sequenced in a study of blood T cell repertoires in COVID-19. Assay used: immunoSEQ multiplex PCR; TCRdb lists only in-frame clones, some missing. The profile shows some 270,000 clones, more than 75% of them singletons. The sequencing input was PBMCs or T cells enriched from blood (not recorded which). Receptors were obtained from a woman aged 50 to 60 who had been exposed to COVID-19. The CDR3 runs from the conserved cysteine through the conserved F or W. The order of the fields is clone size, D gene, J gene, V gene, CDR3 protein, CDR3 DNA. D genes are given only for firm matches. The size field is filled for only some rows; it gives once, few, many or a size class.

clone_size: -
d_call: -
j_call: TRBJ1-2
v_call: TRBV3-1/TRBV3-2
cdr3_aa: CASSPGDSYGYTF
cdr3_nt: TGTGCCAGCAGCCCGGGAGACAGCTATGGCTACACCTTC

clone_size: -
d_call: TRBD2
j_call: TRBJ2-7
v_call: TRBV7-8
cdr3_aa: CASSGESPMGSGGAHF
cdr3_nt: TGTGCCAGCAGCGGGGAAAGCCCGATGGGGAGCGGGGGCGCACACTTC

clone_size: -
d_call: -
j_call: TRBJ2-4
v_call: TRBV15
cdr3_aa: CATSEGPNIQYF
cdr3_nt: TGTGCCACCAGCGAGGGCCCCAACATTCAGTACTTC

clone_size: -
d_call: TRBD1
j_call: TRBJ1-2
v_call: TRBV6-6
cdr3_aa: CASSQIMVGTVGYGYTF
cdr3_nt: TGTGCCAGCAGTCAAATCATGGTCGGGACAGTGGGGTATGGCTACACCTTC

clone_size: -
d_call: TRBD1
j_call: TRBJ2-5
v_call: TRBV10-1
cdr3_aa: CASSESRGLRETQYF
cdr3_nt: TGCGCCAGCAGTGAGTCGAGGGGGCTGCGGGAGACCCAGTACTTC

clone_size: -
d_call: -
j_call: TRBJ1-2
v_call: TRBV11-2
cdr3_aa: CASSFTGQGYTF
cdr3_nt: TGTGCCAGCAGTTTTACAGGGCAAGGCTACACCTTC

clone_size: -
d_call: -
j_call: TRBJ1-1
v_call: TRBV5-6
cdr3_aa: CASSLVLPGTEAFF
cdr3_nt: TGTGCCAGCAGCTTGGTTCTACCGGGGACTGAAGCTTTCTTT

clone_size: -
d_call: -
j_call: TRBJ1-6
v_call: TRBV10-1
cdr3_aa: CASSESKQGSPLHF
cdr3_nt: TGCGCCAGCAGTGAGTCGAAGCAGGGGTCACCCCTCCACTTT

clone_size: -
d_call: TRBD2
j_call: TRBJ2-1
v_call: TRBV27
cdr3_aa: CASSGGANYNEQFF
cdr3_nt: TGTGCCAGCAGCGGGGGGGCGAACTACAATGAGCAGTTCTTC

clone_size: -
d_call: -
j_call: TRBJ1-1
v_call: TRBV5-1
cdr3_aa: CASSLALGGTEAFF
cdr3_nt: TGCGCCAGCAGCTTGGCGTTAGGCGGTACTGAAGCTTTCTTT

clone_size: once
d_call: -
j_call: TRBJ1-1
v_call: TRBV6-6
cdr3_aa: CASSYGRINKNTEAFF
cdr3_nt: TGTGCCAGCAGTTACGGCAGGATTAATAAGAACACTGAAGCTTTCTTT

clone_size: -
d_call: TRBD1
j_call: TRBJ1-6
v_call: TRBV4-1
cdr3_aa: CASSNVFDGQGSSPLHF
cdr3_nt: TGCGCCAGCAGCAACGTTTTTGATGGACAGGGGAGTTCACCCCTCCACTTT

clone_size: -
d_call: -
j_call: TRBJ1-2
v_call: TRBV28
cdr3_aa: CASSLFYRDGYTF
cdr3_nt: TGTGCCAGCAGTTTATTCTACAGGGACGGCTACACCTTC

clone_size: -
d_call: TRBD1
j_call: TRBJ2-7
v_call: TRBV28
cdr3_aa: CASRSGTASYEQYF
cdr3_nt: TGTGCCAGCAGGTCCGGGACAGCTTCCTACGAGCAGTACTTC

clone_size: -
d_call: -
j_call: TRBJ1-1
v_call: TRBV2
cdr3_aa: CASSGPGEQNTEAFF
cdr3_nt: TGTGCCAGCAGTGGCCCCGGGGAGCAGAACACTGAAGCTTTCTTT

clone_size: -
d_call: TRBD2
j_call: TRBJ2-5
v_call: TRBV2
cdr3_aa: CASSETGVAGSQETQYF
cdr3_nt: TGTGCCAGCAGTGAGACCGGGGTAGCGGGGTCCCAAGAGACCCAGTACTTC

clone_size: -
d_call: -
j_call: TRBJ2-2
v_call: TRBV18
cdr3_aa: CASSGVAKTSTGELFF
cdr3_nt: TGTGCCAGCTCAGGAGTTGCAAAAACTAGTACCGGGGAGCTGTTTTTT

clone_size: -
d_call: TRBD2
j_call: TRBJ2-3
v_call: TRBV11-2
cdr3_aa: CASTRLAGGTDTQYF
cdr3_nt: TGTGCCAGCACCAGACTAGCGGGGGGCACAGATACGCAGTATTTT

clone_size: once
d_call: -
j_call: TRBJ1-1
v_call: TRBV28
cdr3_aa: CASSLQGGTEAFF
cdr3_nt: TGTGCCAGCAGTTTACAGGGAGGTACTGAAGCTTTCTTT

clone_size: -
d_call: -
j_call: TRBJ1-4
v_call: TRBV19
cdr3_aa: CASSMGRGQLDSTNEKLFF
cdr3_nt: TGTGCCAGTAGTATGGGTCGAGGACAGTTAGATTCAACTAATGAAAAACTGTTTTTT

clone_size: -
d_call: -
j_call: TRBJ2-7
v_call: TRBV9
cdr3_aa: CASSAGTGTYEQYF
cdr3_nt: TGTGCCAGCAGCGCCGGGACTGGGACCTACGAGCAGTACTTC

clone_size: -
d_call: TRBD2
j_call: TRBJ2-3
v_call: TRBV2
cdr3_aa: CASRAVRGGTQYF
cdr3_nt: TGTGCCAGCAGAGCTGTCCGGGGGGGTACGCAGTATTTT

clone_size: -
d_call: -
j_call: TRBJ1-1
v_call: TRBV2
cdr3_aa: CASSEVAGDTEAFF
cdr3_nt: TGTGCCAGCAGTGAGGTGGCAGGGGACACTGAAGCTTTCTTT

clone_size: -
d_call: -
j_call: TRBJ2-3
v_call: TRBV30
cdr3_aa: CAWTGDTQYF
cdr3_nt: TGTGCCTGGACGGGGGATACGCAGTATTTT

clone_size: -
d_call: -
j_call: TRBJ1-1
v_call: TRBV5-1
cdr3_aa: CASSLGPNTEAFF
cdr3_nt: TGCGCCAGCAGCTTGGGGCCGAACACTGAAGCTTTCTTT

clone_size: once
d_call: -
j_call: TRBJ1-1
v_call: TRBV10-2
cdr3_aa: CASSEMVFSGDTEAFF
cdr3_nt: TGCGCCAGCAGTGAGATGGTTTTTTCAGGGGACACTGAAGCTTTCTTT

clone_size: -
d_call: -
j_call: TRBJ1-2
v_call: TRBV12-3/TRBV12-4
cdr3_aa: CASSFGSGDGYTF
cdr3_nt: TGTGCCAGCAGTTTCGGATCGGGGGATGGCTACACCTTC

clone_size: -
d_call: -
j_call: TRBJ1-5
v_call: TRBV30
cdr3_aa: CAWSEGLGVLHQPQHF
cdr3_nt: TGTGCCTGGAGTGAAGGGCTCGGGGTCCTTCATCAGCCCCAGCATTTT

clone_size: -
d_call: -
j_call: TRBJ1-1
v_call: TRBV28
cdr3_aa: CASTPTKRLGEAFF
cdr3_nt: TGTGCCAGCACCCCTACAAAGAGGTTGGGTGAAGCTTTCTTT

clone_size: -
d_call: -
j_call: TRBJ1-1
v_call: TRBV3-1/TRBV3-2
cdr3_aa: CATQDTNFLGVAFF
cdr3_nt: TGTGCCACCCAGGACACGAACTTCCTCGGCGTCGCTTTCTTT

clone_size: -
d_call: -
j_call: TRBJ2-6
v_call: TRBV11-2
cdr3_aa: CASSRLDRGANVLTF
cdr3_nt: TGTGCCAGCAGCCGCCTAGACCGGGGGGCCAACGTCCTGACTTTC

clone_size: once
d_call: -
j_call: TRBJ1-1
v_call: TRBV6-5
cdr3_aa: CASSYSSLNTEAFF
cdr3_nt: TGTGCCAGCAGTTATAGCAGCCTGAACACTGAAGCTTTCTTT

clone_size: -
d_call: -
j_call: TRBJ1-3
v_call: TRBV18
cdr3_aa: CASSPTGGSGNTIYF
cdr3_nt: TGTGCCAGCTCACCAACCGGGGGCTCTGGAAACACCATATATTTT

clone_size: -
d_call: -
j_call: TRBJ1-5
v_call: TRBV19
cdr3_aa: CASSPQGYQPQHF
cdr3_nt: TGTGCCAGCTCCCCCCAGGGGTATCAGCCCCAGCATTTT

clone_size: -
d_call: TRBD1
j_call: TRBJ1-2
v_call: TRBV7-2
cdr3_aa: CASSPGTGVGYGYTF
cdr3_nt: TGTGCCAGCAGCCCCGGGACAGGGGTGGGCTATGGCTACACCTTC

clone_size: few
d_call: TRBD2
j_call: TRBJ2-3
v_call: TRBV9
cdr3_aa: CASSALGGVRDTQYF
cdr3_nt: TGTGCCAGCAGCGCGTTGGGAGGGGTCCGGGATACGCAGTATTTT

clone_size: -
d_call: TRBD1
j_call: TRBJ1-6
v_call: TRBV7-8
cdr3_aa: CASSLNSGQGARHSPLHF
cdr3_nt: TGTGCCAGCAGCTTAAATAGCGGACAGGGGGCGCGGCACTCACCCCTCCACTTT

clone_size: -
d_call: -
j_call: TRBJ2-2
v_call: TRBV6-5
cdr3_aa: CASSPLGGNTGELFF
cdr3_nt: TGTGCCAGCAGTCCACTGGGGGGGAACACCGGGGAGCTGTTTTTT

clone_size: -
d_call: -
j_call: TRBJ1-1
v_call: TRBV19
cdr3_aa: CASTNRVTGEAFF
cdr3_nt: TGTGCCAGTACCAACAGGGTAACCGGTGAAGCTTTCTTT

clone_size: -
d_call: -
j_call: TRBJ1-2
v_call: TRBV19
cdr3_aa: CASSSQGNYGYTF
cdr3_nt: TGTGCCAGTAGTAGTCAGGGGAACTATGGCTACACCTTC

clone_size: -
d_call: -
j_call: TRBJ2-5
v_call: TRBV5-4
cdr3_aa: CASSSGQGGKIDQYF
cdr3_nt: TGTGCCAGCAGCTCTGGACAGGGAGGGAAGATTGACCAGTACTTC

clone_size: few
d_call: TRBD2
j_call: TRBJ2-1
v_call: TRBV7-2
cdr3_aa: CASSALGDLKRGGLDEQFF
cdr3_nt: TGTGCCAGCAGCGCCCTAGGGGACCTTAAGCGGGGGGGCCTCGATGAGCAGTTCTTC

clone_size: once
d_call: TRBD1
j_call: TRBJ1-1
v_call: TRBV19
cdr3_aa: CATTPRTGGLNTEAFF
cdr3_nt: TGTGCCACCACCCCCCGGACAGGGGGCCTAAACACTGAAGCTTTCTTT

clone_size: -
d_call: -
j_call: TRBJ1-1
v_call: TRBV19
cdr3_aa: CASSSDSNEAFF
cdr3_nt: TGTGCCAGTAGTAGCGACTCGAACGAAGCTTTCTTT

clone_size: -
d_call: TRBD1
j_call: TRBJ1-4
v_call: TRBV2
cdr3_aa: CASTDWGQRRPANEKLFF
cdr3_nt: TGTGCCAGCACGGATTGGGGACAGCGAAGACCGGCTAATGAAAAACTGTTTTTT

clone_size: -
d_call: TRBD1
j_call: TRBJ1-6
v_call: TRBV19
cdr3_aa: CASTPPGGNSPLHF
cdr3_nt: TGTGCCAGTACCCCGCCAGGGGGTAATTCACCCCTCCACTTT

clone_size: once
d_call: -
j_call: TRBJ1-2
v_call: TRBV19
cdr3_aa: CASNAGNYGYTF
cdr3_nt: TGTGCCAGTAACGCAGGGAACTATGGCTACACCTTC

clone_size: -
d_call: TRBD2
j_call: TRBJ2-7
v_call: TRBV5-4
cdr3_aa: CASSRRGLAGDEQYF
cdr3_nt: TGTGCCAGCAGCCGGAGGGGACTAGCAGGAGACGAGCAGTACTTC

clone_size: -
d_call: -
j_call: TRBJ1-5
v_call: TRBV10-3
cdr3_aa: CAISDVAGRNQPQHF
cdr3_nt: TGTGCCATCAGTGATGTCGCAGGGCGCAATCAGCCCCAGCATTTT

clone_size: -
d_call: -
j_call: TRBJ1-1
v_call: TRBV2
cdr3_aa: CASSGAGISEAFF
cdr3_nt: TGTGCCAGCAGTGGGGCAGGGATCTCTGAAGCTTTCTTT

clone_size: -
d_call: TRBD1
j_call: TRBJ1-6
v_call: TRBV7-6
cdr3_aa: CASSLLQGANSPLHF
cdr3_nt: TGTGCCAGCAGCTTACTCCAGGGGGCGAATTCACCCCTCCACTTT